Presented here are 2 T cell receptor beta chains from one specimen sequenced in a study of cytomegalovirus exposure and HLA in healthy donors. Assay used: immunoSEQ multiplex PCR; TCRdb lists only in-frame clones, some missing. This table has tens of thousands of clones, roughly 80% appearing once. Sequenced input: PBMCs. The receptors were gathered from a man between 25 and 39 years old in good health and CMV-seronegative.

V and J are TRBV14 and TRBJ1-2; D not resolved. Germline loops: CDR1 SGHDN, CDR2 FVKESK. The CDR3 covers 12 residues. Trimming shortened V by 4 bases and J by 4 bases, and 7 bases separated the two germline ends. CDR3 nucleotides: TGTGCCAGCAGCCCAGGCTTCTATGGCTACACCTTC. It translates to CASSPGFYGYTF.

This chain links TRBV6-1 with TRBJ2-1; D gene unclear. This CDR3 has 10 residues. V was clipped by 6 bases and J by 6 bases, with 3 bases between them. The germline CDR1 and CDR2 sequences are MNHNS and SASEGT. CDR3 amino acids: CASSLNEQFF. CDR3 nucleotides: TGTGCCAGCAGCCTCAATGAGCAGTTCTTC.